Below are 25 T cell receptor beta chains sequenced from a single sample in a study of cytomegalovirus exposure and HLA in healthy donors. PCR employed 60 Vbeta and 13 Jbeta primers. Assay: immunoSEQ multiplex PCR; the TCRdb copy retains only in-frame clones and omits some. The profile covers approximately 110,000 clones, with over 60% appearing a single time and 1.9% taken by the ten largest. Sequenced sample: PBMCs. All receptors derive from a man aged 50-59 years in good health and CMV-seronegative.

The gene calls are TRBV11-3 and TRBJ1-1; maybe TRBD1 (5 bases). V was shortened by 0 bases and J by 11 bases, with 10 bases between the two germline ends. The CDR3 has 12 amino acids. Per the germline V gene, CDR1 is SGHNT and CDR2 is YENEEA. The CDR3 here is CASSLDDSGAFF. The CDR3 DNA reads TGTGCCAGCAGCTTAGACGACAGCGGGGCTTTCTTT.

This clone turned up a few times. J is TRBJ2-3 and V is TRBV21-1; the table's D call TRBD2 went unverified against the DNA. TRBV21-1 is termed a pseudogene. The CDR3 contains 18 residues. The DNA of the CDR3 is TGTGCCAGCAGCAAAGGGCGGGGGAGGGTAAGTGGTTCAGATACGCAGTATTTT. Its translation: CASSKGRGRVSGSDTQYF.

The J gene is TRBJ1-1, the V gene TRBV6-6; D uncertain. Germline CDR1 MNHNY, CDR2 SVGAGI (reference sequence). CDR3 size: 13 residues. Trimming shortened V by 7 bases and J by 1 base, and 10 bases separated the two germline ends. The CDR3 loop is CASMRGENTEAFF. The DNA for the CDR3 is TGTGCCAGCATGCGCGGAGAGAACACTGAAGCTTTCTTT.

V is TRBV5-1 and J is TRBJ2-5; D possibly corresponds to TRBD2 (7 bases). CDR3 length: 14 amino acids. V gave up 5 bases and J gave up 1 base, with 12 bases separating them. Germline-derived CDR1 and CDR2 are SGHRS and YFSETQ. CDR3 sequence reads: CASRSRGLQETQYF. Written as DNA, the CDR3 is TGCGCCAGCAGGTCGCGGGGGCTCCAAGAGACCCAGTACTTC.

This clone was seen a handful of times. The V call is TRBV19, the J call TRBJ2-1; a possible D gene is TRBD1 (7 bases). Trimming left V 6 bases short and J 6 bases short, with 18 bases between. The germline gives CDR1 LNHDA, CDR2 SQIVND (reference sequence). The CDR3 has 15 residues. In DNA form, the CDR3 reads TGTGCCAGTAGGCGCAGGGAGGCAGGGGGCAATGAGCAGTTCTTC. This encodes CASRRREAGGNEQFF.

The chain combines TRBV7-2 with TRBJ1-2, with D uncertain. CDR3 size: 13 residues. The V gene lost 5 bases and the J gene lost 8 bases, with 15 bases spanning the gap. Looked up from germline, CDR1 is SGHTA and CDR2 is FQGNSA. The CDR3 loop is CASSPLAGGGYTF. CDR3 bases: TGTGCCAGCAGCCCCTTGGCGGGCGGAGGCTACACCTTC.

This sequence joins TRBV9 and TRBJ1-2, with a weak D call TRBD1 (6 bases). Germline values: CDR1 SGDLS, CDR2 YYNGEE. Trimming stripped 3 bases from V and 2 bases from J, with 14 bases between. CDR3 length: 15 amino acids. CDR3 in DNA: TGTGCCAGCAGCGACCGCCGGACAGCCAACTATGGCTACACCTTC. It specifies CASSDRRTANYGYTF. Full variable domain (missing parts from reference TRBV9 and TRBJ1-2): DSGVTQTPKHLITATGQRVTLRCSPRSGDLSVYWYQQSLDQGLQFLIQYYNGEERAKGNILERFSAQQFPDLHSELNLSSLELGDSALYFCASSDRRTANYGYTFGSGTRLTVV.

CDR3 loop: CAWDGGYQETQYF. The CDR3 nucleotides read TGTGCCTGGGACGGAGGGTACCAAGAGACCCAGTACTTC. The rearrangement links TRBV30 to TRBJ2-5; D is perhaps TRBD2 (6 bases). V was clipped by 5 bases and J by 0 bases, with 10 bases between them. Germline-derived CDR1 and CDR2 are GTSNPN and SVGIG (reference sequence). The CDR3 runs 13 residues. Using reference TRBV30 and TRBJ2-5 for the parts outside the CDR3, the full variable domain is SQTIHQWPATLVQPVGSPLSLECTVEGTSNPNLYWYRQAAGRGLQLLFYSVGIGQISSEVPQNLSASRPQDRQFILSSKKLLLSDSGFYLCAWDGGYQETQYFGPGTRLLVL.

The V and J genes are TRBV13 and TRBJ2-2, with D maybe TRBD1 (6 bases). Looked up from germline, CDR1 is PRHDT and CDR2 is FYEKMQ (reference sequence). This CDR3 is built from 15 residues. The V and J ends lost 2 bases and 7 bases respectively, with 14 bases between them. The CDR3 bases are TGTGCCAGCAGCTTAATAGGGGGACCATACGGGGAGCTGTTTTTT. Its translation is CASSLIGGPYGELFF.

The rearrangement uses TRBV6-1 and TRBJ1-5; D may be TRBD1 (5 bases). V was pared by 3 bases and J by 5 bases, with 14 bases between. Germline CDR1 reads MNHNS; CDR2 reads SASEGT. This CDR3 comprises 15 residues. DNA of the CDR3: TGTGCCAGCAGTGACCTCTGGCTAGGGGATCAGCCCCAGCATTTT. Translated, it gives CASSDLWLGDQPQHF.

V usage is TRBV18 and J usage is TRBJ1-1; TRBD1 might be the D (5 bases). Germline CDR1 is KGHSH and CDR2 is LQKENI. The CDR3 is made up of 14 amino acids. V gave up 3 bases and J gave up 8 bases, with 16 bases separating them. CDR3 sequence: CASSPPGRTSEAFF. As DNA, the CDR3 is TGTGCCAGCTCACCCCCCGGACGGACAAGCGAAGCTTTCTTT.

The CDR3 sequence is CASSSGGVLNSPLHF. CDR3 sequence (DNA): TGTGCCAGCAGCTCCGGGGGGGTACTTAATTCACCCCTCCACTTT. The chain is built from TRBV7-9 and TRBJ1-6, with a weak D call TRBD1 (5 bases). CDR3 length equals 15 residues. The germline CDR1 and CDR2 sequences are SEHNR and FQNEAQ (reference sequence). Trimming removed 4 bases from V and 6 bases from J, with 13 bases in between. The whole variable domain, filled in from reference TRBV7-9 and TRBJ1-6, reads DTGVSQNPRHKITKRGQNVTFRCDPISEHNRLYWYRQTLGQGPEFLTYFQNEAQLEKSRLLSDRFSAERPKGSFSTLEIQRTEQGDSAMYLCASSSGGVLNSPLHFGNGTRLTVT.

The CDR3 region has the DNA TGTGCCAGCAGCTTAGGGACAGCGAACACCGGGGAGCTGTTTTTT. This codes for CASSLGTANTGELFF. This chain joins TRBV11-2 and TRBJ2-2, with D perhaps TRBD1 (6 bases). The germline CDR1 and CDR2 sequences are SGHAT and FQNNGV. The CDR3 runs 15 residues. Between the trimmed V and J ends, which lost 1 base and 0 bases, there was a span of 6 bases.

The chain uses TRBV29-1 and TRBJ1-1; maybe TRBD1 (6 bases). V lost 2 bases, J lost 4 bases, and 11 bases lay in between. CDR1 and CDR2 (germline): SQVTM, ANQGSEA. This CDR3 comprises 13 residues. In DNA form, the CDR3 reads TGCAGCGTTGAACGGGGGGCCGGCACTGAAGCTTTCTTT. Encoded protein: CSVERGAGTEAFF. Full variable domain (rest looked up from reference TRBV29-1 and TRBJ1-1): SAVISQKPSRDICQRGTSLTIQCQVDSQVTMMFWYRQQPGQSLTLIATANQGSEATYESGFVIDKFPISRPNLTFSTLTVSNMSPEDSSIYLCSVERGAGTEAFFGQGTRLTVV.

The table lists this clone with a few counts. The rearrangement uses TRBV25-1 and TRBJ2-2; tentative D call: TRBD2 (6 bases). The CDR3 covers 13 residues. Trimming shortened V by 7 bases and J by 5 bases, and 11 bases separated the two germline ends. Germline CDR1 reads MGHDK; CDR2 reads SYGVNS. In DNA, the CDR3 is TGTGCCAGCAATGCCGGGGGAACCGGGGAGCTGTTTTTT. It specifies CASNAGGTGELFF.

CDR3: CASSVAVMNTEAFF. CDR3 bases: TGTGCCAGCAGCGTAGCGGTAATGAACACTGAAGCTTTCTTT. The rearrangement uses TRBV9 and TRBJ1-1; D is uncertain. The CDR3 spans 14 residues. Trimming pared 0 bases from V and 0 bases from J, leaving 6 bases between. Per the germline V gene, CDR1 is SGDLS and CDR2 is YYNGEE.

This chain links TRBV19 with TRBJ1-4, with D perhaps matching TRBD1 (6 bases). Trimming pared 6 bases from V and 1 base from J, leaving 12 bases between. The CDR3 covers 15 residues. Per germline, CDR1 LNHDA and CDR2 SQIVND (reference sequence). The CDR3 nucleotides read TGTGCCAGTAGCCCAGGGGCCCGAACTAATGAAAAACTGTTTTTT. It translates to CASSPGARTNEKLFF.

The chain uses TRBV11-2 and TRBJ1-1; D gene unclear. V was trimmed by 5 bases and J by 6 bases, leaving 25 bases between them. The CDR3 extends over 17 amino acids. The germline gives CDR1 SGHAT, CDR2 FQNNGV. DNA of the CDR3: TGTGCCAGCAGCCCCCAAGGACTTAAGCGGCGAGTCTCTGAAGCTTTCTTT. Its translation: CASSPQGLKRRVSEAFF.

This clone turned up a few times. Mismatch with germline at one junction end may stem from a read error. V and J are TRBV20-1 and TRBJ2-3, with 7 positions matching TRBD2. The V gene's germline CDR1 is DFQATT and CDR2 SNEGSKA (reference sequence). CDR3 length equals 9 residues. CDR3 in amino acids: CSARSGGDF. The DNA of the CDR3 is TGCAGTGCTAGGAGTGGGGGGGATTTT.

The table lists this clone with a few counts. The genes are TRBV7-8 and TRBJ1-2, with D perhaps matching TRBD1 (5 bases). This CDR3 contains 14 residues. Per the germline V gene, CDR1 is SGHVS and CDR2 is FQNEAQ. The ends were cut back, 4 bases at V and 4 bases at J, with 13 bases in the middle. CDR3 in amino acids: CASSSQMGGYGYTF. CDR3 in DNA: TGTGCCAGCAGCTCGCAAATGGGGGGCTATGGCTACACCTTC.

The rearrangement uses TRBV5-1 and TRBJ1-1; D gene unclear. CDR1 is SGHRS and CDR2 is YFSETQ in the germline V gene. The V and J ends lost 4 bases and 0 bases respectively, with 10 bases between them. This CDR3 has 14 residues. The CDR3 here is CASSPNTVNTEAFF. The CDR3 DNA is TGCGCCAGCAGCCCTAATACAGTGAACACTGAAGCTTTCTTT.

The chain carries TRBV10-3 and TRBJ2-7; tentatively, D is TRBD2 (6 bases). Per the germline V gene, CDR1 is ENHRY and CDR2 is SYGVKD. Deletions cut 6 bases from V and 5 bases from J, with 14 bases between. The CDR3 sequence is 13 residues long. CDR3 DNA: TGTGCCATCAGGAGGGCAGGGAGGAACGAGCAGTACGTC. It is translated as CAIRRAGRNEQYV.

The rearrangement links TRBV5-1 to TRBJ2-4; D perhaps matches TRBD1 (6 bases). Trimming shortened V by 0 bases and J by 7 bases, and 14 bases separated the two germline ends. Germline-derived CDR1 and CDR2 are SGHRS and YFSETQ. The CDR3 covers 15 residues. The chain's CDR3 is CASSLAQGKGNIQYF. In DNA, the CDR3 is TGCGCCAGCAGCTTGGCACAGGGAAAAGGGAACATTCAGTACTTC.

The rearrangement uses TRBV9 and TRBJ1-3; D is unclear. Germline V gene sequence: CDR1 SGDLS, CDR2 YYNGEE. Trimming shortened V by 0 bases and J by 7 bases, and 14 bases separated the two germline ends. This CDR3 is built from 15 residues. This CDR3 is CASSVATGVRNTIYF. DNA of the CDR3: TGTGCCAGCAGCGTAGCTACGGGAGTAAGGAACACCATATATTTT.

The DNA for the CDR3 is TGTGCCTCCTTCGTGGCGACAGGGGGTTCTGAAGCTTTCTTT. Translation: CASFVATGGSEAFF. This chain joins TRBV6-5 and TRBJ1-1, with 9 bases identical to TRBD1. The CDR3 has 14 residues. With V trimmed by 11 bases and J by 6 bases, 13 bases remained unmatched. CDR1 and CDR2 from the germline V gene are MNHEY and SVGAGI.